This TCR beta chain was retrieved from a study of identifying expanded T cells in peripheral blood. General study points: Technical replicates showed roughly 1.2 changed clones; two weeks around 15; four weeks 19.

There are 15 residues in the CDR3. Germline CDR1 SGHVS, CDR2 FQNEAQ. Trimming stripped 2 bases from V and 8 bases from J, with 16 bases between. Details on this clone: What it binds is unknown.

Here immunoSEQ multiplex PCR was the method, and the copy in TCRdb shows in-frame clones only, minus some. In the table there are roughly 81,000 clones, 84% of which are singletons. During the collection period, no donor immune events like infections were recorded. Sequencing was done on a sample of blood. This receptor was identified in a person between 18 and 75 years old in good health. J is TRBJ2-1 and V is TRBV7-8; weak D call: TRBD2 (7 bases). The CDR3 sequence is CASSLTLGGAHEQFF. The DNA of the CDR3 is TGTGCCAGCAGCTTAACCCTAGGGGGGGCTCATGAGCAGTTCTTC.